A selection of T cell receptor beta chains follows, all from one sample in a study of control samples from healthy donors and cancer patients. Generated by immunoSEQ multiplex PCR, the TCRdb table keeps only in-frame clones and is missing some. Among over 80,000 clones listed, around 85% were seen once. Sequenced input: blood. Every receptor here comes from a man aged 30 to 39 in good health. Both conserved end residues are part of each CDR3. D genes are given only for firm matches. The size field is filled for only some rows; it gives once, few, many or a size class.

abundance: .
v_gene: TRBV28
d_gene: TRBD2
j_gene: TRBJ2-3
CDR3aa: CASSLGRRAGARTDTQYF
CDR3nt: TGTGCCAGCAGCCTAGGTCGGAGAGCGGGGGCCCGCACAGATACGCAGTATTTT

abundance: .
v_gene: TRBV19
d_gene: TRBD1
j_gene: TRBJ2-7
CDR3aa: CASSIRPGGAGEQYF
CDR3nt: TGTGCCAGTAGTATACGTCCAGGGGGCGCGGGGGAGCAGTACTTC

abundance: .
v_gene: TRBV2
d_gene: .
j_gene: TRBJ1-2
CDR3aa: CASSDEGFRGYTF
CDR3nt: TGTGCCAGCAGTGACGAGGGTTTTCGCGGCTACACCTTC

abundance: .
v_gene: TRBV2
d_gene: .
j_gene: TRBJ1-1
CDR3aa: CASSEGPGMNTEAFF
CDR3nt: TGTGCCAGCAGTGAGGGGCCGGGCATGAACACTGAAGCTTTCTTT

abundance: .
v_gene: TRBV6-2/TRBV6-3
d_gene: TRBD2
j_gene: TRBJ2-3
CDR3aa: CASSYSIRLAGATDTQYF
CDR3nt: TGTGCCAGCAGTTACTCGATACGACTAGCGGGGGCCACAGATACGCAGTATTTT

abundance: .
v_gene: TRBV5-5
d_gene: .
j_gene: TRBJ2-7
CDR3aa: CASSLTGAREQYF
CDR3nt: TGTGCCAGCAGCTTGACGGGGGCCAGAGAGCAGTACTTC

abundance: .
v_gene: TRBV6-5
d_gene: .
j_gene: TRBJ2-6
CDR3aa: CASRLGGAGANVLTF
CDR3nt: TGTGCCAGCAGACTCGGGGGCGCTGGGGCCAACGTCCTGACTTTC

abundance: .
v_gene: TRBV19
d_gene: .
j_gene: TRBJ2-5
CDR3aa: CASSRKGETQYF
CDR3nt: TGTGCCAGTAGTAGGAAAGGGGAGACCCAGTACTTC

abundance: .
v_gene: TRBV19
d_gene: .
j_gene: TRBJ1-3
CDR3aa: CASTDQVSSGNTIYF
CDR3nt: TGTGCCAGTACTGACCAGGTCTCCTCTGGAAACACCATATATTTT

abundance: few
v_gene: TRBV7-9
d_gene: TRBD1
j_gene: TRBJ1-3
CDR3aa: CASSERTGVGNTIYF
CDR3nt: TGTGCCAGCAGCGAGAGGACAGGGGTGGGAAACACCATATATTTT

abundance: once
v_gene: TRBV24-1
d_gene: .
j_gene: TRBJ2-1
CDR3aa: CATAGTTYNEQFF
CDR3nt: TGTGCCACAGCCGGGACAACTTACAATGAGCAGTTCTTC

abundance: .
v_gene: TRBV2
d_gene: .
j_gene: TRBJ1-1
CDR3aa: CASSEGYANTEAFF
CDR3nt: TGTGCCAGCAGTGAAGGTTACGCAAACACTGAAGCTTTCTTT

abundance: .
v_gene: TRBV12-5
d_gene: TRBD2
j_gene: TRBJ2-5
CDR3aa: CASVSGLEGTETQYF
CDR3nt: TGTGCTAGTGTCTCAGGACTAGAGGGAACGGAGACCCAGTACTTC

abundance: once
v_gene: TRBV5-1
d_gene: TRBD1
j_gene: TRBJ1-2
CDR3aa: CASSFVPGGDGYTF
CDR3nt: TGCGCCAGCAGCTTTGTCCCAGGGGGGGATGGCTACACCTTC

abundance: .
v_gene: TRBV5-1
d_gene: .
j_gene: TRBJ2-1
CDR3aa: CASSSTSLNEQFF
CDR3nt: TGCGCCAGCAGCTCCACTAGTCTCAATGAGCAGTTCTTC

abundance: .
v_gene: TRBV7-6
d_gene: .
j_gene: TRBJ2-6
CDR3aa: CATGGGTSGANVLTF
CDR3nt: TGTGCCACAGGGGGCGGGACTAGCGGGGCCAACGTCCTGACTTTC

abundance: .
v_gene: TRBV6-1
d_gene: .
j_gene: TRBJ1-3
CDR3aa: CASSEGSGNTIYF
CDR3nt: TGTGCCAGCAGTGAAGGCTCTGGAAACACCATATATTTT

abundance: .
v_gene: TRBV4-2
d_gene: .
j_gene: TRBJ2-3
CDR3aa: CASSQGGRGPGSTDTQYF
CDR3nt: TGTGCCAGCAGCCAAGGGGGCCGGGGGCCGGGGAGCACAGATACGCAGTATTTT

abundance: .
v_gene: TRBV5-1
d_gene: .
j_gene: TRBJ1-2
CDR3aa: CASSLGDITYGYTF
CDR3nt: TGCGCCAGCAGCTTGGGGGACATAACCTATGGCTACACCTTC

abundance: .
v_gene: TRBV3-1/TRBV3-2
d_gene: .
j_gene: TRBJ1-5
CDR3aa: CASSQVPRQPQHF
CDR3nt: TGTGCCAGCAGCCAAGTCCCTCGGCAGCCCCAGCATTTT

abundance: .
v_gene: TRBV24-1
d_gene: .
j_gene: TRBJ2-3
CDR3aa: CATSPSGGTDTQYF
CDR3nt: TGTGCCACCAGTCCATCTGGGGGAACAGATACGCAGTATTTT

abundance: .
v_gene: TRBV19
d_gene: .
j_gene: TRBJ1-5
CDR3aa: CASSPIGVQQPQHF
CDR3nt: TGTGCCAGTAGCCCCATAGGGGTCCAACAGCCCCAGCATTTT

abundance: once
v_gene: TRBV4-1
d_gene: .
j_gene: TRBJ2-1
CDR3aa: CASSQESGVGNEQFF
CDR3nt: TGCGCCAGCAGCCAAGAGAGCGGAGTCGGGAATGAGCAGTTCTTC

abundance: .
v_gene: TRBV30
d_gene: .
j_gene: TRBJ2-2
CDR3aa: CAWSVIINTGELFF
CDR3nt: TGTGCCTGGAGTGTGATCATAAACACCGGGGAGCTGTTTTTT

abundance: once
v_gene: TRBV25-1
d_gene: .
j_gene: TRBJ2-5
CDR3aa: CASSDPGRVETQYF
CDR3nt: TGTGCCAGCAGTGATCCAGGACGTGTCGAGACCCAGTACTTC

abundance: few
v_gene: TRBV15
d_gene: .
j_gene: TRBJ2-7
CDR3aa: CATSSSGEQYF
CDR3nt: TGTGCCACCAGCAGCAGTGGCGAGCAGTACTTC

abundance: .
v_gene: TRBV27
d_gene: .
j_gene: TRBJ2-7
CDR3aa: CASSLGGPYEQYF
CDR3nt: TGTGCCAGCAGTTTGGGGGGGCCCTACGAGCAGTACTTC

abundance: .
v_gene: TRBV29-1
d_gene: TRBD2
j_gene: TRBJ2-7
CDR3aa: CSAQTWTSGGAAYEQYF
CDR3nt: TGCAGCGCGCAAACTTGGACTAGCGGGGGGGCGGCCTACGAGCAGTACTTC

abundance: .
v_gene: TRBV11-1
d_gene: TRBD1
j_gene: TRBJ1-3
CDR3aa: CASSRWDRGFGNTIYF
CDR3nt: TGTGCCAGCAGCCGGTGGGACAGGGGATTTGGAAACACCATATATTTT

abundance: .
v_gene: TRBV5-1
d_gene: .
j_gene: TRBJ1-2
CDR3aa: CASSPKLANYGYTF
CDR3nt: TGCGCCAGCAGCCCGAAGTTAGCTAACTATGGCTACACCTTC

abundance: once
v_gene: TRBV7-8
d_gene: TRBD1
j_gene: TRBJ1-1
CDR3aa: CASSLEHRGYDEAFF
CDR3nt: TGTGCCAGCAGCTTAGAGCACAGGGGGTATGATGAAGCTTTCTTT

abundance: .
v_gene: TRBV5-6
d_gene: TRBD1
j_gene: TRBJ1-2
CDR3aa: CASSQDRLYGYTF
CDR3nt: TGTGCCAGCAGTCAGGACAGGCTCTATGGCTACACCTTC

abundance: once
v_gene: TRBV2
d_gene: .
j_gene: TRBJ1-2
CDR3aa: CASIPPGALYGYTF
CDR3nt: TGTGCCAGCATACCCCCAGGGGCTCTCTATGGCTACACCTTC

abundance: .
v_gene: TRBV15
d_gene: .
j_gene: TRBJ1-2
CDR3aa: CATSRTGGRRINGYTF
CDR3nt: TGTGCCACCAGCAGAACCGGGGGACGGAGGATAAATGGCTACACCTTC

abundance: .
v_gene: TRBV18
d_gene: .
j_gene: TRBJ1-2
CDR3aa: CASSPGTGYYGYTF
CDR3nt: TGTGCCAGCTCACCAGGTACAGGGTACTATGGCTACACCTTC

abundance: few
v_gene: TRBV9
d_gene: .
j_gene: TRBJ1-1
CDR3aa: CASSVVPGLSTEAFF
CDR3nt: TGTGCCAGCAGCGTAGTTCCAGGGTTGAGCACTGAAGCTTTCTTT

abundance: .
v_gene: TRBV3-1/TRBV3-2
d_gene: .
j_gene: TRBJ1-2
CDR3aa: CASSQLEYGYTF
CDR3nt: TGTGCCAGCAGCCAACTAGAATATGGCTACACCTTC

abundance: .
v_gene: TRBV6-5
d_gene: TRBD1
j_gene: TRBJ1-2
CDR3aa: CASRGDRASNYGYTF
CDR3nt: TGTGCCAGCAGGGGAGACAGGGCCTCTAACTATGGCTACACCTTC

abundance: .
v_gene: TRBV27
d_gene: .
j_gene: TRBJ2-7
CDR3aa: CASSLRVGAGSYEQYF
CDR3nt: TGTGCCAGCAGTCTAAGGGTTGGGGCAGGCTCCTACGAGCAGTACTTC

abundance: .
v_gene: TRBV28
d_gene: .
j_gene: TRBJ2-2
CDR3aa: CASRPGHSAGELFF
CDR3nt: TGTGCCAGCAGACCGGGACACTCCGCCGGGGAGCTGTTTTTT

abundance: once
v_gene: TRBV27
d_gene: .
j_gene: TRBJ1-1
CDR3aa: CASSLLTPARGNTEAFF
CDR3nt: TGTGCCAGCAGTTTATTAACCCCCGCGCGGGGGAACACTGAAGCTTTCTTT

abundance: .
v_gene: TRBV18
d_gene: .
j_gene: TRBJ1-3
CDR3aa: CASSPVATSRGNTIYF
CDR3nt: TGTGCCAGCTCACCGGTGGCTACAAGTCGCGGAAACACCATATATTTT

abundance: .
v_gene: TRBV6-5
d_gene: .
j_gene: TRBJ1-1
CDR3aa: CASTSYRAHTEAFF
CDR3nt: TGTGCCAGCACCTCATACAGGGCGCACACTGAAGCTTTCTTT

abundance: .
v_gene: TRBV5-6
d_gene: .
j_gene: TRBJ1-2
CDR3aa: CASSRRGNYGYTF
CDR3nt: TGTGCCAGCAGCCGCAGGGGCAACTATGGCTACACCTTC

abundance: once
v_gene: TRBV5-1
d_gene: TRBD2
j_gene: TRBJ2-3
CDR3aa: CASSLDPGGQDTQYF
CDR3nt: TGCGCCAGCAGCTTGGATCCGGGGGGGCAAGATACGCAGTATTTT